This passage covers 30 T cell receptor beta chains from one sample sequenced in a study of T cell responses to AZD1222 COVID-19 vaccine. Data came from immunoSEQ multiplex PCR; TCRdb stores just in-frame clones and leaves some out. In the table there are 43,000 or so clones, less than 95% of which are singletons. The source was peripheral blood, collected 28 days after the second AZD1222 dose. All receptors come from an adult who received the AZD1222 COVID-19 vaccine.

CDR3 DNA sequence: TGTGCCAGCAGCCCGACCACCGGGCCCAACACTGAAGCTTTCTTT. Translated, it gives CASSPTTGPNTEAFF. This sequence joins TRBV7-2 and TRBJ1-1; D unresolved. In germline, CDR1 is SGHTA, CDR2 FQGNSA. Deletions cut 5 bases from V and 2 bases from J, with 15 bases between. The CDR3 totals 15 residues.

This sequence joins TRBV5-1 and TRBJ2-5, with TRBD1 identical over 8 bases. Germline values: CDR1 SGHRS, CDR2 YFSETQ. The CDR3 length is 15 residues. J was trimmed by 5 bases and V by 2 bases; bases with no gene match: 8. For the CDR3, the DNA is TGCGCCAGCAGCTTCCTAGGACAGGGAAGGGAGACCCAGTACTTC. Its protein is CASSFLGQGRETQYF.

This chain connects TRBV6-2 or TRBV6-3 to TRBJ1-1, with 7 positions matching TRBD1. Germline values: CDR1 MNHEY, CDR2 SVGEGT. The ends lost 5 bases at V and 0 bases at J; junction bases unmatched: 12. There are 17 residues in the CDR3. For the CDR3, the DNA is TGTGCCAGCAGTACGAGATTGGGACAGTTGGTGAACACTGAAGCTTTCTTT. Amino acid sequence: CASSTRLGQLVNTEAFF.

V gene TRBV15 combines with J gene TRBJ1-2; unclear D gene. The V end lost 9 bases, the J end lost 8 bases, and 7 bases lay between the germline ends. CDR3 length: 9 residues. Germline V gene lookup returns CDR1 LNHNV and CDR2 YYDKDF (reference sequence). CDR3 nucleotide sequence: TGTGCCACTTGGGAGGGCTACACCTTC. It translates to CATWEGYTF.

In this sample, this clone turned up once. The V gene is TRBV19, the J gene TRBJ1-5; 10 nucleotides align to TRBD1. The CDR3 is 13 residues long. CDR1 is LNHDA, CDR2 SQIVND, per germline (reference sequence). After removal of 10 bases from V and 6 bases from J, the junction contained 6 bases not matched to a gene. The CDR3 is CANFRTGGQPQHF. The CDR3 DNA is TGTGCCAACTTTCGGACAGGGGGTCAGCCCCAGCATTTT.

The chain is built from TRBV7-2 and TRBJ1-5, with D unresolved. V lost 5 bases and J 1 base, leaving 9 bases between the germline ends. Per germline, CDR1 SGHTA and CDR2 FQGNSA. The CDR3 runs 14 residues. The CDR3 nucleotides read TGTGCCAGCAGCCAGAGCCAAAGCAATCAGCCCCAGCATTTT. It translates to CASSQSQSNQPQHF. Drawing the rest from reference TRBV7-2 and TRBJ1-5, the complete variable domain is GAGVSQSPSNKVTEKGKDVELRCDPISGHTALYWYRQSLGQGLEFLIYFQGNSAPDKSGLPSDRFSAERTGGSVSTLTIQRTQQEDSAVYLCASSQSQSNQPQHFGDGTRLSIL.

This rearrangement joins TRBV3-1 (or the pseudogene TRBV3-2) to TRBJ2-2; D ambiguous. Per germline, CDR1 LGHDT and CDR2 YNNKEL (reference sequence). The V gene lost 2 bases and the J gene lost 6 bases, with 10 bases spanning the gap. The CDR3 is made up of 14 amino acids. CDR3 protein: CASSQQRSAGELFF. The CDR3 nucleotides read TGTGCCAGCAGCCAACAAAGGTCCGCCGGGGAGCTGTTTTTT.

Here the CDR3 reads CASSQALTGLSEKLFF. CDR3 nucleotides: TGCGCCAGCAGCCAAGCTCTAACAGGGCTAAGCGAAAAACTGTTTTTT. The chain has TRBV4-3 and TRBJ1-4; D may be TRBD1 (6 bases). CDR1 and CDR2 from the germline V gene are LGHNA and YSLEER. V dropped 1 base and J dropped 8 bases, with 17 bases sitting between them. CDR3 size: 16 residues.

The chain uses TRBV12-3 or TRBV12-4 and TRBJ1-5; D ambiguous. V was shortened by 2 bases and J by 5 bases, with 7 bases between the two germline ends. CDR3 size: 13 residues. The DNA for the CDR3 is TGTGCCAGCAGTTTATTTTTCGATCAGCCCCAGCATTTT. Its protein product is CASSLFFDQPQHF.

The V gene is TRBV6-1, the J gene TRBJ1-5; maybe TRBD1 (5 bases). CDR3 length equals 14 residues. With 2 bases removed from V and 5 bases from J, the gap between germline ends came to 10 bases. Germline CDR1 reads MNHNS; CDR2 reads SASEGT. The CDR3 nucleotides read TGTGCCAGCAGTGAAATAGGGGTGGATCAGCCCCAGCATTTT. It specifies CASSEIGVDQPQHF.

This chain connects TRBV5-1 to TRBJ2-7; D not certain. The CDR3 length is 13 residues. The V gene's germline CDR1 is SGHRS and CDR2 YFSETQ. V was pared by 4 bases and J by 5 bases, with 13 bases between. The CDR3 protein is CASSEVGLNEQYF. CDR3 coding DNA: TGCGCCAGCAGCGAGGTCGGTTTAAACGAGCAGTACTTC.

The V and J genes are TRBV7-9 and TRBJ2-7; TRBD2 aligns across 8 bases. CDR3 size: 15 residues. CDR1 and CDR2 (germline): SEHNR, FQNEAQ (reference sequence). The V gene end was trimmed by 5 bases and the J gene end by 3 bases; junction bases not matched to a gene: 9. The CDR3 DNA is TGTGCCAGCAGCCTCGGGGGGGGACACCACTACGAGCAGTACTTC. Translated: CASSLGGGHHYEQYF.

V usage is TRBV12-3 or TRBV12-4 and J usage is TRBJ1-6; possible D gene TRBD1, 5 bases. V lost 6 bases and J 10 bases, leaving 13 bases between the germline ends. The CDR3 extends over 13 amino acids. The CDR3 region has the DNA TGTGCCAGCAGCCCTACTGGGGGGTCACCCCTCCACTTT. Translated: CASSPTGGSPLHF.

The V gene is TRBV18, the J gene TRBJ1-2; D is unclear. V lost 4 bases and J lost 6, with 12 bases in between. The germline gives CDR1 KGHSH, CDR2 LQKENI. The CDR3 is 13 amino acids. DNA of the CDR3: TGTGCCAGCTCACGCGTTGGGCCGGATGGCTACACCTTC. This gives the protein CASSRVGPDGYTF.

The chain couples TRBV19 to TRBJ1-2; the match to TRBD1 covers 9 bases. This CDR3 is built from 16 residues. CDR1 and CDR2 (germline): LNHDA, SQIVND (reference sequence). The ends lost 7 bases at V and 1 base at J; junction bases unmatched: 10. The CDR3 nucleotides are TGTGCCAGTATTCAAGGAGGACAGGGGAATAACTATGGCTACACCTTC. Translation gives CASIQGGQGNNYGYTF.

This chain connects TRBV30 to TRBJ1-5; no firm D call. Germline V gene lookup returns CDR1 GTSNPN and CDR2 SVGIG (reference sequence). The CDR3 is 14 amino acids. Trimming removed 1 base at V and 0 bases at J, with 7 bases between. CDR3 sequence: CAWSGPYSNQPQHF. CDR3 DNA sequence: TGTGCCTGGAGTGGCCCCTATAGCAATCAGCCCCAGCATTTT.

The chain recombines TRBV6-5 with TRBJ1-1, with D possibly matching TRBD1 (5 bases). Germline V CDR1 and CDR2: MNHEY, SVGAGI. This CDR3 contains 15 residues. V lost 8 bases to trimming and J lost 1 base, with 17 bases between them. CDR3 region: CASGRTGTSNTEAFF. As DNA, the CDR3 is TGTGCCAGCGGGAGAACCGGGACCTCGAACACTGAAGCTTTCTTT.

This chain links TRBV5-1 with TRBJ2-3; 15 positions match TRBD2. The V gene end was trimmed by 1 base and the J gene end by 1 base; junction bases not matched to a gene: 7. The CDR3 has 19 amino acids. Germline loops: CDR1 SGHRS, CDR2 YFSETQ. CDR3 loop: CASSLPGLAGGRGTDTQYF. The CDR3 DNA reads as TGCGCCAGCAGCTTGCCGGGACTAGCGGGGGGCAGGGGCACAGATACGCAGTATTTT.

CDR3 coding DNA: TGTGCCTGGACTGACTTAGGGTACCCCGCCTATAATTCACCCCTCCACTTT. Translated, it gives CAWTDLGYPAYNSPLHF. V usage is TRBV30 and J usage is TRBJ1-6; D ambiguous. The CDR3 is made up of 17 amino acids. V was cut by 4 bases and J by 2 bases, with 18 bases left in between. Germline loops: CDR1 GTSNPN, CDR2 SVGIG (reference sequence).

The genes are TRBV9 and TRBJ2-5, with D possibly being TRBD2 (7 bases). This CDR3 comprises 15 residues. The germline CDR1 and CDR2 sequences are SGDLS and YYNGEE. V was trimmed by 0 bases and J by 3 bases, leaving 12 bases between them. CDR3 bases: TGTGCCAGCAGCGTAGTGGCGGGGGCGGAAGAGACCCAGTACTTC. It specifies CASSVVAGAEETQYF.

The chain carries TRBV3-1 (or the pseudogene TRBV3-2) and TRBJ2-5, with 8 bases aligning to TRBD1. The CDR3 totals 13 residues. Germline values: CDR1 LGHDT, CDR2 YNNKEL (reference sequence). The V segment lost 4 bases and the J segment 5 bases; nucleotides outside the gene matches: 3. CDR3 bases: TGTGCCAGCAGCCGACAGGGGCAGGAGACCCAGTACTTC. Protein sequence: CASSRQGQETQYF.

The chain uses TRBV6-6 and TRBJ1-5; D remains ambiguous. CDR1 and CDR2 (germline): MNHNY, SVGAGI (reference sequence). The germline V and J ends were trimmed by 1 base and 4 bases, with 11 bases remaining between them. This CDR3 contains 15 residues. The CDR3 reads CASSYLNRENQPQHF. CDR3 nucleotide sequence: TGTGCCAGCAGTTACTTAAACCGGGAGAATCAGCCCCAGCATTTT.

The CDR3 coding sequence is TGTGCCAGCAGCCCTAGGGCAGGGGGCGATCAGCCCCAGCATTTT. Encoded protein: CASSPRAGGDQPQHF. The chain couples TRBV7-6 to TRBJ1-5; 8 bases fit TRBD1. The V and J ends lost 5 bases and 5 bases, in that order; junction bases with no gene match: 8. Germline-derived CDR1 and CDR2 are SGHVS and FNYEAQ. CDR3 length: 15 residues.

CDR3 protein: CASSLGGTDTQYF. The CDR3 DNA reads as TGTGCCAGCAGCTTAGGGGGCACAGATACGCAGTATTTT. V and J are TRBV7-9 and TRBJ2-3; unclear D gene. The CDR3 has 13 amino acids. Germline V gene sequence: CDR1 SEHNR, CDR2 FQNEAQ (reference sequence). Trimming shortened V by 1 base and J by 1 base, and 3 bases separated the two germline ends. Full variable domain (outside the CDR3, taken from reference TRBV7-9 and TRBJ2-3): DTGVSQNPRHKITKRGQNVTFRCDPISEHNRLYWYRQTLGQGPEFLTYFQNEAQLEKSRLLSDRFSAERPKGSFSTLEIQRTEQGDSAMYLCASSLGGTDTQYFGPGTRLTVL.

This chain joins TRBV7-9 and TRBJ1-4, with TRBD1 matching 7 bases. With 4 bases clipped from V and 5 bases from J, the junction kept 10 bases outside the gene matches. The germline V gene has CDR1 SEHNR and CDR2 FQNEAQ (reference sequence). The CDR3 sequence is 16 residues long. In DNA, the CDR3 is TGTGCCAGCAGCTCAGGACAGGAAGCAAGGAATGAAAAACTGTTTTTT. It yields the protein CASSSGQEARNEKLFF.

The rearrangement links TRBV6-1 to TRBJ2-2; TRBD1 agrees at 7 bases. Germline assignment: CDR1 MNHNS and CDR2 SASEGT. The CDR3 extends over 16 amino acids. The V segment lost 3 bases and the J segment 7 bases; nucleotides outside the gene matches: 11. The CDR3 nucleotides read TGTGCCAGCAGTGACATCGGTGACAGGGTGAGCGGGGAGCTGTTTTTT. Protein: CASSDIGDRVSGELFF.

This chain joins TRBV2 and TRBJ2-7; TRBD2 agrees at 11 bases. V shed 2 bases and J 4 bases; nucleotides not matched to a gene: 10. This CDR3 is built from 17 residues. Looked up from germline, CDR1 is SNHLY and CDR2 is FYNNEI. The chain's CDR3 is CASSELAGGSVLYEQYF. The CDR3, as DNA: TGTGCCAGCAGTGAACTAGCGGGGGGTTCTGTTCTTTACGAGCAGTACTTC.

The rearrangement joins TRBV2 to TRBJ2-5; TRBD2 agrees at 7 bases. The trim removed 6 bases at V and 5 bases at J, leaving 6 bases unmatched. The germline V gene encodes CDR1 SNHLY and CDR2 FYNNEI. This CDR3 spans 13 amino acids. Written as DNA, the CDR3 is TGTGCCAGCAGGCTGGGAGGGTCGGAGACCCAGTACTTC. Translating gives CASRLGGSETQYF.

The rearrangement uses TRBV29-1 and TRBJ2-7, with 8 bases fitting TRBD1. V dropped 6 bases and J dropped 2; count of bases not matched to a gene: 9. The CDR3 is 14 amino acids. Germline values: CDR1 SQVTM, CDR2 ANQGSEA. CDR3 loop: CSVAPGGATYEQYF. The CDR3, as DNA: TGCAGCGTCGCCCCAGGGGGCGCGACCTACGAGCAGTACTTC.

The chain combines TRBV7-2 with TRBJ2-7; TRBD1 matches at 9 bases. With 7 bases clipped from V and 3 bases from J, the junction kept 10 bases outside the gene matches. CDR3 length: 15 residues. CDR1 and CDR2 from the germline V gene are SGHTA and FQGNSA. The CDR3 region is CASTLGGQGVYEQYF. CDR3 nucleotide sequence: TGTGCCAGCACCCTGGGGGGACAGGGCGTCTACGAGCAGTACTTC. The full variable domain, its missing parts supplied by reference TRBV7-2 and TRBJ2-7, is GAGVSQSPSNKVTEKGKDVELRCDPISGHTALYWYRQSLGQGLEFLIYFQGNSAPDKSGLPSDRFSAERTGGSVSTLTIQRTQQEDSAVYLCASTLGGQGVYEQYFGPGTRLTVT.